The present TCR beta chain was sequenced within a study of T cell clonality in common variable immunodeficiency. Regarding the study as a whole: CVID subjects shared fewer TCRbeta clones than healthy controls did. Patient heterogeneity in the CVID cohort limited correlations between repertoire features and clinical complications. Reportedly, TCR beta sequences from common variable immunodeficiency showed fewer deletions and N-nucleotide insertions.

Trimming took off 5 bases at V and 9 bases at J, with 11 bases between the two ends. This CDR3 has 12 residues. Germline loops: CDR1 SGHTA, CDR2 FQGTGA. Method: immunoSEQ multiplex PCR; TCRdb's copy keeps in-frame clones and lacks some. The counts give tens of thousands of clones, none of them seen only once; 1.5% to 2% is held by the top ten. Caucasian heritage predominated among both patients and controls. At least ten counts were recorded for this clone. Its specificity is not known. The read finishes 3 residues shy of the CDR3 end, and the germline J gene is used to complete it. The chain uses TRBV7-3 and TRBJ2-1; the D gene is possibly TRBD2 (7 bases). Sample: peripheral blood mononuclear cells. The receptor comes from a person aged 18 to 70 in good health. This chain's CDR3 is CASSMGGLEQFF. The sequenced CDR3 bases are TGTGCCAGCAGCATGGGGGGGCTTGAG.